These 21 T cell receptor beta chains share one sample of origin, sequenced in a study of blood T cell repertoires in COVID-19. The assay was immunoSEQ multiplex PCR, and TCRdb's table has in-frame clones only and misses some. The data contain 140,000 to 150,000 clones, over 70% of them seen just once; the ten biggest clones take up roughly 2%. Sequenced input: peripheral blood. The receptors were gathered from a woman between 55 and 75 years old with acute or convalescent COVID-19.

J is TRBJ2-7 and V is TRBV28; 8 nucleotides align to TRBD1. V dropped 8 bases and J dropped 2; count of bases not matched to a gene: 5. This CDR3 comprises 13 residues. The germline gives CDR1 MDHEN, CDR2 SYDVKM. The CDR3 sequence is CASGRQGTYEQYF. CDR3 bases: TGTGCCAGCGGCAGACAGGGGACCTACGAGCAGTACTTC.

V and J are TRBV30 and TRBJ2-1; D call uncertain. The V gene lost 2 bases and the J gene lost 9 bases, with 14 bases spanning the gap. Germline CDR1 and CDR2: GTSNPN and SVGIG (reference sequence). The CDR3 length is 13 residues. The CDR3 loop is CAWSPLELGEQFF. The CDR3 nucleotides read TGTGCCTGGAGTCCCCTGGAGCTGGGTGAGCAGTTCTTC.

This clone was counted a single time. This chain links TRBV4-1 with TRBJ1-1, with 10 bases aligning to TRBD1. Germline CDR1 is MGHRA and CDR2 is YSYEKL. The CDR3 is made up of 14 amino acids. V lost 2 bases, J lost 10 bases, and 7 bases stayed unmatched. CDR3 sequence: CASSQLSDRGGAFF. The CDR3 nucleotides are TGCGCCAGCAGCCAACTTTCGGACAGGGGGGGAGCTTTCTTT.

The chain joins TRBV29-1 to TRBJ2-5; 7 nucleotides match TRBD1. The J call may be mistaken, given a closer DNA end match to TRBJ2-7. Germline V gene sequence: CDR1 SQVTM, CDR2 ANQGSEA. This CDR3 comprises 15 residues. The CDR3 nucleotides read TGCAGCGTTGAAGCTCCGGGACAGAGGACGTACGAGCAGTACTTC. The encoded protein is CSVEAPGQRTYEQYF.

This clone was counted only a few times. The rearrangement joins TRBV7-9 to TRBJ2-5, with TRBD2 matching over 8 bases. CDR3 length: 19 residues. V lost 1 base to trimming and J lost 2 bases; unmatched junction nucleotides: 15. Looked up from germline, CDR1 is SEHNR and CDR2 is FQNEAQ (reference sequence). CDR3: CASSLGALAGVLKQETQYF. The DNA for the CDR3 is TGTGCCAGCAGCTTAGGGGCTCTAGCGGGCGTCCTGAAACAAGAGACCCAGTACTTC.

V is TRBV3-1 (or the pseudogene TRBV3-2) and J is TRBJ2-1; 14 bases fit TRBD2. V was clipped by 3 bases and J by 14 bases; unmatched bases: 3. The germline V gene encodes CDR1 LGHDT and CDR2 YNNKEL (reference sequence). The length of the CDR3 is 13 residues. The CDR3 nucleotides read TGTGCCAGCAGCCAGGGACTAGCGGGAGTTAAGTTCTTC. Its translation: CASSQGLAGVKFF.

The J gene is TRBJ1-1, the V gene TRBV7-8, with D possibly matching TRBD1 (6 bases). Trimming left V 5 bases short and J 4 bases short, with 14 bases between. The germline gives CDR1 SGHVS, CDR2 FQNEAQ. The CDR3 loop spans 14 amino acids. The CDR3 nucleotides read TGTGCCAGCAGCACTACAGGGTGGTCCACTGAAGCTTTCTTT. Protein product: CASSTTGWSTEAFF.

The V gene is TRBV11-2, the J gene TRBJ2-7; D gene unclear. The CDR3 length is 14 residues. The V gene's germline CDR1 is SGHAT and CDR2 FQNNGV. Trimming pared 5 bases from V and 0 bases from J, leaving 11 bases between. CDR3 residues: CASSKLMPSYEQYF. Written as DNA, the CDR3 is TGTGCCAGCAGCAAACTCATGCCCTCCTACGAGCAGTACTTC.

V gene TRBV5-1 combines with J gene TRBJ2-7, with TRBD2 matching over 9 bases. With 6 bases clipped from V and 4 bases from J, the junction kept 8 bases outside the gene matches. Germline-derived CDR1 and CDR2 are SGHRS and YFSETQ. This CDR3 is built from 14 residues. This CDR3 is CASTLNSGSYEQYF. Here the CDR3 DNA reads TGCGCCAGCACTCTCAATAGCGGGAGTTACGAGCAGTACTTC. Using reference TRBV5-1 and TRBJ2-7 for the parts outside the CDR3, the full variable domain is KAGVTQTPRYLIKTRGQQVTLSCSPISGHRSVSWYQQTPGQGLQFLFEYFSETQRNKGNFPGRFSGRQFSNSRSEMNVSTLELGDSALYLCASTLNSGSYEQYFGPGTRLTVT.

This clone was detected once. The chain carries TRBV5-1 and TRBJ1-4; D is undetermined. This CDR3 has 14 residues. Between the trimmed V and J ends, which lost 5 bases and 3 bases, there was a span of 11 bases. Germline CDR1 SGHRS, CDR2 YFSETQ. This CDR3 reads CASRPAPPNEKLFF. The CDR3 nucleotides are TGCGCCAGCAGGCCAGCGCCGCCTAATGAAAAACTGTTTTTT.

CDR3 coding DNA: TGTGCCAGCAGCAAAATAGCGGGAGGTGCAGGCAAAAACATTCAGTACTTC. Translation gives CASSKIAGGAGKNIQYF. The gene calls are TRBV9 and TRBJ2-4; the match to TRBD2 covers 10 bases. The CDR3 has 17 amino acids. The V segment lost 4 bases and the J segment 3 bases; nucleotides outside the gene matches: 10. CDR1 SGDLS and CDR2 YYNGEE come from the germline V gene.

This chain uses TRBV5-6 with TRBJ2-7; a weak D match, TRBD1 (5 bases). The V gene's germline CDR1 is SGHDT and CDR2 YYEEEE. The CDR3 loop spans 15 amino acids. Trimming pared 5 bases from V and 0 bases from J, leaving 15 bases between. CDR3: CASRQTGVYSYEQYF. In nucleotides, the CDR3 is TGTGCCAGCAGACAAACAGGTGTTTACTCCTACGAGCAGTACTTC. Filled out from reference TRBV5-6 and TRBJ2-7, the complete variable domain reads DAGVTQSPTHLIKTRGQQVTLRCSPKSGHDTVSWYQQALGQGPQFIFQYYEEEERQRGNFPDRFSGHQFPNYSSELNVNALLLGDSALYLCASRQTGVYSYEQYFGPGTRLTVT.

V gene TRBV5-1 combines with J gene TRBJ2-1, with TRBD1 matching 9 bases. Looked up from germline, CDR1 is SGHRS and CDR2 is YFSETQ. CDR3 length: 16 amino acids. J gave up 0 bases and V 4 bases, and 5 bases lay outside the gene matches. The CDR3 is CASSVDRGNSYNEQFF. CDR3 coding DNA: TGCGCCAGCAGCGTAGACAGGGGGAACTCCTACAATGAGCAGTTCTTC.

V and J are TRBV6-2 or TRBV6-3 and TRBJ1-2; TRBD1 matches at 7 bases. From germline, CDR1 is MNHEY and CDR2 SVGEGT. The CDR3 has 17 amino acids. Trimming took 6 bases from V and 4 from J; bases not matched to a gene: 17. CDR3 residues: CASSQPPGGRSSYGYTF. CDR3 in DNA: TGTGCCAGCAGCCAACCACCAGGGGGACGGTCAAGCTATGGCTACACCTTC.

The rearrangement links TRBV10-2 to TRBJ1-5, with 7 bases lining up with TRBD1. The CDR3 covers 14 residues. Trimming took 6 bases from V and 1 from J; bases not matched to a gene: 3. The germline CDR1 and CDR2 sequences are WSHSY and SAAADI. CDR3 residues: CASRETGSNQPQHF. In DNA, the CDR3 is TGCGCCAGCAGAGAGACAGGGAGCAATCAGCCCCAGCATTTT.

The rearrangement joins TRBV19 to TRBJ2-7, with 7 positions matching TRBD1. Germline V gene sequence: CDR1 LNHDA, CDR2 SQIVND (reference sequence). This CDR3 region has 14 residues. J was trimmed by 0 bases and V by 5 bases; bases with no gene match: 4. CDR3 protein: CASSWDSVSYEQYF. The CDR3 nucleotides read TGTGCCAGTAGTTGGGACAGCGTCTCCTACGAGCAGTACTTC.

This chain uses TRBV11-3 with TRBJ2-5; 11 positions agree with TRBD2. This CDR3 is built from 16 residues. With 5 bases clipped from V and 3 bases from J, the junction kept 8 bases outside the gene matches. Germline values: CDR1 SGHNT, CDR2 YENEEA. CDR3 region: CASSPGTSGAEETQYF. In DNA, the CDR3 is TGTGCCAGCAGCCCCGGGACTAGCGGAGCGGAAGAGACCCAGTACTTC.

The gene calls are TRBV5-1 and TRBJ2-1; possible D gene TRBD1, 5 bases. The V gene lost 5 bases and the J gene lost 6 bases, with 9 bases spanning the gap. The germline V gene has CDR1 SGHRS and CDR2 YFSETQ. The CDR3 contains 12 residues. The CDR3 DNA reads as TGCGCCAGCAGTCAGGGTGGCAATGAGCAGTTCTTC. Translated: CASSQGGNEQFF.

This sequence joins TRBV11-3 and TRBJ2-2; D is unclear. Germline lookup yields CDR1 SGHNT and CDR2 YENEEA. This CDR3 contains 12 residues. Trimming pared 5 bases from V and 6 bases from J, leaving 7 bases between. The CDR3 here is CASSPRSGELFF. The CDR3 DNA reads TGTGCCAGCAGCCCTAGGTCCGGGGAGCTGTTTTTT.

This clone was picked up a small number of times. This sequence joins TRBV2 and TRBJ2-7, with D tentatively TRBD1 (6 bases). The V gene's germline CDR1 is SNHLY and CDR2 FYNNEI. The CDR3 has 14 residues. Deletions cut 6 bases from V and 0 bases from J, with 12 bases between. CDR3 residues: CASSPRDNSYEQYF. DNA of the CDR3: TGTGCCAGCAGCCCCCGGGACAACTCCTACGAGCAGTACTTC. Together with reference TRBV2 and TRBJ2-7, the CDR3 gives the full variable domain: EPEVTQTPSHQVTQMGQEVILRCVPISNHLYFYWYRQILGQKVEFLVSFYNNEISEKSEIFDDQFSVERPDGSNFTLKIRSTKLEDSAMYFCASSPRDNSYEQYFGPGTRLTVT.

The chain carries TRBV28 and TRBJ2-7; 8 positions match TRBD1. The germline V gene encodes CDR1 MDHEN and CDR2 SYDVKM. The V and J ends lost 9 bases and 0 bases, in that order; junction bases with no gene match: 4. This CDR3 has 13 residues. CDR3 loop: CASSGTGSYEQYF. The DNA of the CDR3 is TGTGCCAGTTCGGGGACAGGCTCCTACGAGCAGTACTTC.